The 21 T cell receptor beta chains below all came from one sample that was sequenced in a study of radiation and T cells in renal cell carcinoma. Time point in this sample: blood 4 weeks post-SBRT, at nephrectomy. Specified treatment: 15 Gy SBRT to primary tumor, nephrectomy 4 weeks later. The protocol was immunoSEQ multiplex PCR, while the TCRdb copy is restricted to in-frame clones and leaves out a portion. The sample carries around 77,000 clones, roughly 85% recorded once. The source was blood, collected from a patient whose treatment included radiotherapy and nephrectomy. These receptors were collected from a woman aged 55-69 years with renal cell carcinoma.

CDR3 DNA sequence: TGTGCCAGCAGTTTAGCCGGGACTTTTGGGGCCAACGTCCTGACTTTC. Translation: CASSLAGTFGANVLTF. The chain couples TRBV27 to TRBJ2-6, with D possibly TRBD2 on 6 matching bases. Trimming left V 2 bases short and J 3 bases short, with 11 bases between. CDR1 and CDR2 (germline): MNHEY, SMNVEV (reference sequence). The CDR3 consists of 16 residues.

V is TRBV19 and J is TRBJ1-5; 8 nucleotides match TRBD1. There are 17 residues in the CDR3. With V trimmed by 5 bases and J by 1 base, 10 bases remained unmatched. Looked up from germline, CDR1 is LNHDA and CDR2 is SQIVND (reference sequence). This chain's CDR3 is CASSPRGQGSSNQPQHF. Written as DNA, the CDR3 is TGTGCCAGTAGTCCCCGTGGACAGGGCTCGAGCAATCAGCCCCAGCATTTT.

The chain has TRBV5-8 and TRBJ2-5; D unclear. V was shortened by 4 bases and J by 2 bases, with 15 bases between the two germline ends. Germline V gene sequence: CDR1 SGHTS, CDR2 YDEGEE. This CDR3 comprises 15 residues. For the CDR3, the DNA is TGTGCCAGCAGCGGCCCCGGGCATAAGCAAGAGACCCAGTACTTC. It specifies CASSGPGHKQETQYF.

As regards this clone: Sequence at one end of the junction differs from germline and may be a read error. This chain joins TRBV9 and TRBJ2-7; 12 nucleotides match TRBD2. The CDR3 contains 14 residues. Germline V lookup: CDR1 SGDLS, CDR2 YYNGEE. The CDR3 nucleotides read TGTGCCAGCAGTCAAGGACTAGCGGGATACGGGCAGTACTTC. Amino acids: CASSQGLAGYGQYF.

The J gene is TRBJ1-2, the V gene TRBV6-5; 9 bases agree with TRBD1. The ends lost 4 bases at V and 8 bases at J; junction bases unmatched: 8. Germline CDR1 and CDR2: MNHEY and SVGAGI. The CDR3 extends over 14 amino acids. The DNA of the CDR3 is TGTGCCAGCAGTTCCCAAGGGACAGGGCGAGGCTACACCTTC. Protein: CASSSQGTGRGYTF.

The sample holds a few counts of this clone. The CDR3 coding sequence is TGTGCCAGCAGCCAAGATCTTGGGGTTAGGGGAAACACTGAAGCTTTCTTT. It is translated as CASSQDLGVRGNTEAFF. V is TRBV14 and J is TRBJ1-1; D might be TRBD1 (5 bases). The ends were cut back, 0 bases at V and 2 bases at J, with 16 bases in the middle. Germline V gene lookup returns CDR1 SGHDN and CDR2 FVKESK. The CDR3 totals 17 residues.

V usage is TRBV11-2 and J usage is TRBJ2-2; D gene uncertain. The germline V gene encodes CDR1 SGHAT and CDR2 FQNNGV. The CDR3 has 12 residues. The V and J ends lost 3 bases and 8 bases respectively, with 7 bases between them. Here the CDR3 reads CASSFSAGELFF. CDR3 coding DNA: TGTGCCAGCAGCTTTTCAGCGGGGGAGCTGTTTTTT.

The chain couples TRBV19 to TRBJ1-1; tentative D call: TRBD1 (6 bases). Germline values: CDR1 LNHDA, CDR2 SQIVND (reference sequence). V was cut by 5 bases and J by 4 bases, with 20 bases left in between. The CDR3 is 16 amino acids. The CDR3 here is CASSPTGGARGTEAFF. The DNA of the CDR3 is TGTGCCAGTAGTCCTACGGGGGGGGCGCGGGGCACTGAAGCTTTCTTT.

This sequence joins TRBV5-6 and TRBJ2-5; no definite D call. The CDR3 sequence is 16 residues long. V lost 0 bases to trimming and J lost 2 bases, with 14 bases between them. The V gene's germline CDR1 is SGHDT and CDR2 YYEEEE. In DNA, the CDR3 is TGTGCCAGCAGCTTGGCCTCTCTCTTCCCACAAGAGACCCAGTACTTC. Amino acid sequence: CASSLASLFPQETQYF.

The chain recombines TRBV19 with TRBJ2-3, with 8 bases lining up with TRBD1. This CDR3 is built from 14 residues. Germline CDR1 and CDR2: LNHDA and SQIVND (reference sequence). Trimming cost V 10 bases and J 4 bases; bases outside gene matches: 10. The DNA for the CDR3 is TGTGCCACCCAAAGGACAGGGTCACCAGATACGCAGTATTTT. The encoded protein is CATQRTGSPDTQYF.

The chain couples TRBV10-1 to TRBJ1-4; 7 nucleotides line up with TRBD1. The germline CDR1 and CDR2 sequences are WNHNN and SYGVQD (reference sequence). V dropped 11 bases and J dropped 1; count of bases not matched to a gene: 4. This CDR3 spans 13 amino acids. The CDR3 is CARRQGTNEKLFF. CDR3 coding DNA: TGCGCCCGAAGACAGGGAACTAATGAAAAACTGTTTTTT.

The chain combines TRBV23-1 with TRBJ2-7; D call uncertain. Being an ORF, TRBV23-1 has a function that is uncertain. The CDR3 contains 13 residues. The ends were cut back, 3 bases at V and 5 bases at J, with 11 bases in the middle. The CDR3 spells CASSQRLRHEQYF. The CDR3 DNA sequence: TGCGCCAGCAGTCAGAGACTTAGGCACGAGCAGTACTTC.

This rearrangement joins TRBV28 to TRBJ1-1, with D perhaps TRBD1 (6 bases). Germline-derived CDR1 and CDR2 are MDHEN and SYDVKM. Trimming stripped 2 bases from V and 4 bases from J, with 11 bases between. CDR3 size: 14 residues. CDR3 amino acids: CASSLRQGFTEAFF. The CDR3 coding sequence is TGTGCCAGCAGTTTAAGGCAGGGGTTCACTGAAGCTTTCTTT.

The rearrangement uses TRBV7-9 and TRBJ2-2, with TRBD2 matching over 16 bases. Trimming cost V 4 bases and J 6 bases; bases outside gene matches: 2. The CDR3 has 16 amino acids. In germline, CDR1 is SEHNR, CDR2 FQNEAQ (reference sequence). The CDR3 DNA is TGTGCCAGCAGCTCCGGGACTAGCGGGGGGGCCGGGGAGCTGTTTTTT. This translates into CASSSGTSGGAGELFF.

The rearrangement links TRBV6-5 to TRBJ2-5; D gene ambiguous. The closer fit of TRBJ2-7 to the DNA end suggests the J call may be wrong. Germline CDR1 is MNHEY and CDR2 is SVGAGI. This CDR3 spans 13 amino acids. CDR3 amino acids: CASSIRETYEQYF. The CDR3 DNA reads TGTGCCAGCAGTATAAGAGAGACCTACGAGCAGTACTTC.

CDR3 region: CASKRDRANEKLFF. CDR3 nucleotides: TGTGCCAGCAAGAGGGACAGGGCTAATGAAAAACTGTTTTTT. The chain carries TRBV2 and TRBJ1-4; 9 bases are a match to TRBD1. V dropped 7 bases and J dropped 3; count of bases not matched to a gene: 3. This CDR3 is 14 amino acids long. CDR1 is SNHLY, CDR2 FYNNEI, per germline.

The chain joins TRBV7-3 to TRBJ2-1; D not resolved. V lost 5 bases, J lost 9 bases, and 14 bases lay in between. From germline, CDR1 is SGHTA and CDR2 FQGTGA. The CDR3 loop spans 13 amino acids. Written as DNA, the CDR3 is TGTGCCAGCAGCCCAGGATATACGGGTGAGCAGTTCTTC. Translated, it gives CASSPGYTGEQFF.

The gene calls are TRBV6-5 and TRBJ1-2; 9 bases map to TRBD1. After removal of 5 bases from V and 4 bases from J, the junction contained 8 bases not matched to a gene. The CDR3 loop spans 15 amino acids. CDR1 is MNHEY, CDR2 SVGAGI, per germline. The CDR3 DNA is TGTGCCAGCAGTCCCTTGACAGGGGGAGGCTATGGCTACACCTTC. It translates to CASSPLTGGGYGYTF.

V is TRBV6-5 and J is TRBJ1-3; D may be TRBD1 (5 bases). Germline V CDR1 and CDR2: MNHEY, SVGAGI. The CDR3 sequence is 14 residues long. V shed 6 bases and J shed 1 base, with 10 bases lying between them. The DNA of the CDR3 is TGTGCCAGCAGACGGGACTTATCTGGAAACACCATATATTTT. Translating gives CASRRDLSGNTIYF.

J is TRBJ2-1 and V is TRBV5-1, with 10 bases that match TRBD2. Germline CDR1 reads SGHRS; CDR2 reads YFSETQ. The CDR3 runs 13 residues. The V segment lost 4 bases and the J segment 16 bases; nucleotides outside the gene matches: 11. The CDR3 here is CASSLNERGGRFF. CDR3 DNA sequence: TGCGCCAGCAGCCTGAACGAGCGGGGGGGCCGTTTCTTC.

The V gene is TRBV27, the J gene TRBJ1-1; the match to TRBD1 covers 7 bases. The CDR3 has 13 residues. From germline, CDR1 is MNHEY and CDR2 SMNVEV (reference sequence). J was trimmed by 6 bases and V by 6 bases; bases with no gene match: 7. CDR3 amino acids: CASRQNGQAEAFF. DNA of the CDR3: TGTGCCAGCAGACAAAACGGACAGGCTGAAGCTTTCTTT.